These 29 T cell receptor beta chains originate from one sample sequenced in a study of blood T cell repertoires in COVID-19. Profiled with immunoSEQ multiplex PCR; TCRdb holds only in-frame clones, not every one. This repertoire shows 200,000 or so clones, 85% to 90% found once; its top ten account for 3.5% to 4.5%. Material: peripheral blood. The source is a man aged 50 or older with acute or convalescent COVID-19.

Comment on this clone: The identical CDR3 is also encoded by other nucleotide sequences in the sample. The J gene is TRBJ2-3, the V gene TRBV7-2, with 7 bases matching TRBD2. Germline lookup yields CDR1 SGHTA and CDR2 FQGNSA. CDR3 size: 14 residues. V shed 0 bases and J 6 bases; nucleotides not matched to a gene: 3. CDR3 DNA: TGTGCCAGCAGCTTAGCGGGGGGGGTGGATACGCAGTATTTT. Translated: CASSLAGGVDTQYF.

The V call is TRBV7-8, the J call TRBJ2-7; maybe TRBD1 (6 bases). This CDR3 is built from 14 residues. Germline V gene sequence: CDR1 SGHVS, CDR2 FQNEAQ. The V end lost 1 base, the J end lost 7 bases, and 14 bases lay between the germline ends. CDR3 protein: CASSLVQGSIEQYF. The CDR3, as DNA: TGTGCCAGCAGCTTAGTTCAGGGGAGCATAGAGCAGTACTTC.

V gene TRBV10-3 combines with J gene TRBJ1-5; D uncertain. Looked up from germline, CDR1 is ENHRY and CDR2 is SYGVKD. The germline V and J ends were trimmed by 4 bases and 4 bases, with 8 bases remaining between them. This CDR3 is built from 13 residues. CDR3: CAISVAGNQPQHF. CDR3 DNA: TGTGCCATCAGTGTAGCTGGGAATCAGCCCCAGCATTTT.

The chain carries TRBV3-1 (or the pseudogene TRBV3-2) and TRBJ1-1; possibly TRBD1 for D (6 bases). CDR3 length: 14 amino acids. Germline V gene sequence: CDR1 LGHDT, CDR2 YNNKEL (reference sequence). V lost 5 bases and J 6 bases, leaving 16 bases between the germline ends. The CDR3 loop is CASSARQAGSEAFF. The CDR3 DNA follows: TGTGCCAGCAGCGCCCGACAGGCCGGCTCTGAAGCTTTCTTT.

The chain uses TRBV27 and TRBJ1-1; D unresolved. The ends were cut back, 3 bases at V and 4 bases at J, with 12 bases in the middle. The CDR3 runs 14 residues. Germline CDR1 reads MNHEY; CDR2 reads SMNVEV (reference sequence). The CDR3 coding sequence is TGTGCCAGCAGTTTCGAAGGGCGGGGCACTGAAGCTTTCTTT. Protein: CASSFEGRGTEAFF.

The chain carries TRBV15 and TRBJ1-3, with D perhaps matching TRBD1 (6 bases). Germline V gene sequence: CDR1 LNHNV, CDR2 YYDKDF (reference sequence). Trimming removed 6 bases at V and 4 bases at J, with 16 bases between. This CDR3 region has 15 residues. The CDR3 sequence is CATRVGGAAGNTIYF. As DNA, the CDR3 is TGTGCCACCAGGGTCGGGGGGGCAGCGGGAAACACCATATATTTT. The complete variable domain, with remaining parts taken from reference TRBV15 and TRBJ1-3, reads DAMVIQNPRYQVTQFGKPVTLSCSQTLNHNVMYWYQQKSSQAPKLLFHYYDKDFNNEADTPDNFQSRRPNTSFCFLDIRSPGLGDTAMYLCATRVGGAAGNTIYFGEGSWLTVV.

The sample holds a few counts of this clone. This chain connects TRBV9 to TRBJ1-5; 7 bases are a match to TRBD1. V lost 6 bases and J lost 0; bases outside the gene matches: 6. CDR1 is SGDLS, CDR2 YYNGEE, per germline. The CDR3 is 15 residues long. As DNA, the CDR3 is TGTGCCAGCACGCGGACAGGCAATAGCAATCAGCCCCAGCATTTT. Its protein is CASTRTGNSNQPQHF. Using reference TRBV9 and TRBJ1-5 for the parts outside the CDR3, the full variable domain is DSGVTQTPKHLITATGQRVTLRCSPRSGDLSVYWYQQSLDQGLQFLIQYYNGEERAKGNILERFSAQQFPDLHSELNLSSLELGDSALYFCASTRTGNSNQPQHFGDGTRLSIL.

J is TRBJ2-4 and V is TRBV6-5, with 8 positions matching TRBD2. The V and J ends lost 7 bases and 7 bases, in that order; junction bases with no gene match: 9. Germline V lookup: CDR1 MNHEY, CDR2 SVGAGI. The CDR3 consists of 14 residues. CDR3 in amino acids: CASIIPGLENIQYF. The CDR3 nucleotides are TGTGCCAGCATCATTCCGGGACTAGAGAACATTCAGTACTTC.

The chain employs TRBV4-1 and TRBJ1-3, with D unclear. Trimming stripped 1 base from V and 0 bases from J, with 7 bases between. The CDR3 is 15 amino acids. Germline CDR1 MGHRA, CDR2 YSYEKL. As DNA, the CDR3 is TGCGCCAGCAGCCAAGGGCAGTCCTCTGGAAACACCATATATTTT. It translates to CASSQGQSSGNTIYF.

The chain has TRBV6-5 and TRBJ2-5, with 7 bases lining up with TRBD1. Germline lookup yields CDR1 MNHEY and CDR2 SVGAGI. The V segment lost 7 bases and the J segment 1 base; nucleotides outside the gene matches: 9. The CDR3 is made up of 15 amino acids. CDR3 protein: CASIGGRGIQETQYF. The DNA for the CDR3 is TGTGCCAGCATAGGGGGCAGGGGGATCCAAGAGACCCAGTACTTC.

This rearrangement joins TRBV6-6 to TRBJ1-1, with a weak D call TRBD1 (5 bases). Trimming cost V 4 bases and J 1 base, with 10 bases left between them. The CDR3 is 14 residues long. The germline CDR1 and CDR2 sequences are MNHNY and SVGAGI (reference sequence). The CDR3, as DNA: TGTGCCAGCAGTTCACTGGGGGGGAACACTGAAGCTTTCTTT. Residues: CASSSLGGNTEAFF.

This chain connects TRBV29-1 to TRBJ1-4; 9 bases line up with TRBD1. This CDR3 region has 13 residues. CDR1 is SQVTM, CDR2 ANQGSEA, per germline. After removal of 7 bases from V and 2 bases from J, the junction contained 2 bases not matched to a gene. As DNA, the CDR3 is TGCAGCGCAGGGACAGGGACTAATGAAAAACTGTTTTTT. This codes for CSAGTGTNEKLFF. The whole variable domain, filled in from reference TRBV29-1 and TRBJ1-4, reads SAVISQKPSRDICQRGTSLTIQCQVDSQVTMMFWYRQQPGQSLTLIATANQGSEATYESGFVIDKFPISRPNLTFSTLTVSNMSPEDSSIYLCSAGTGTNEKLFFGSGTQLSVL.

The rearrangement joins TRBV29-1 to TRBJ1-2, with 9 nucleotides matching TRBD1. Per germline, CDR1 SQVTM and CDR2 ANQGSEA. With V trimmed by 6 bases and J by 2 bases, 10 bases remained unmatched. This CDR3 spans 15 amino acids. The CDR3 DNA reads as TGCAGCGTCGAACCGGGGACAGGGCTCAACTATGGCTACACCTTC. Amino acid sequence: CSVEPGTGLNYGYTF. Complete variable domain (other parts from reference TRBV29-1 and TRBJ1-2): SAVISQKPSRDICQRGTSLTIQCQVDSQVTMMFWYRQQPGQSLTLIATANQGSEATYESGFVIDKFPISRPNLTFSTLTVSNMSPEDSSIYLCSVEPGTGLNYGYTFGSGTRLTVV.

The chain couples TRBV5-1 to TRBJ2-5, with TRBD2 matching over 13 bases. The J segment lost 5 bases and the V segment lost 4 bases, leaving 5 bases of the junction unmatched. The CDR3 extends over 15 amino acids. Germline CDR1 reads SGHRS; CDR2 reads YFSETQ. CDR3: CASSIRLAGGETQYF. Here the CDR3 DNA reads TGCGCCAGCAGCATCCGACTAGCGGGGGGCGAGACCCAGTACTTC. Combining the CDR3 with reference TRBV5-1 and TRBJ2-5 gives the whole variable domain KAGVTQTPRYLIKTRGQQVTLSCSPISGHRSVSWYQQTPGQGLQFLFEYFSETQRNKGNFPGRFSGRQFSNSRSEMNVSTLELGDSALYLCASSIRLAGGETQYFGPGTRLLVL.

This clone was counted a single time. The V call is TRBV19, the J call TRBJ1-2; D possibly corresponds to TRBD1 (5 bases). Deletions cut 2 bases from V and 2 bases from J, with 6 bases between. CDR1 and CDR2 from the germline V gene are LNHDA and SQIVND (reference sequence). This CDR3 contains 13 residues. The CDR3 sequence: CASSIRQNYGYTF. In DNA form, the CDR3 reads TGTGCCAGTAGTATAAGACAGAACTATGGCTACACCTTC.

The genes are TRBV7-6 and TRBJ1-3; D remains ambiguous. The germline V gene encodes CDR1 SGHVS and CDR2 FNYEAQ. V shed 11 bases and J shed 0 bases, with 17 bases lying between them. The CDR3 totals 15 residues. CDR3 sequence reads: CASGEVTSSGNTIYF. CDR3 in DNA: TGTGCCTCCGGAGAAGTCACTTCCTCTGGAAACACCATATATTTT. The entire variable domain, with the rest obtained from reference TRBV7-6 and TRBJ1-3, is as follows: GAGVSQSPRYKVTKRGQDVALRCDPISGHVSLYWYRQALGQGPEFLTYFNYEAQQDKSGLPNDRFSAERPEGSISTLTIQRTEQRDSAMYRCASGEVTSSGNTIYFGEGSWLTVV.

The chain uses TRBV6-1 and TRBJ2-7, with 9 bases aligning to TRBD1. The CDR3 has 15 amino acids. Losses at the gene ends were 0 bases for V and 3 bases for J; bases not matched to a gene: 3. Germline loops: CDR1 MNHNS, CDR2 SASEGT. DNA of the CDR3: TGTGCCAGCAGTGAAGCGGGGGGACAGGGCTACGAGCAGTACTTC. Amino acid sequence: CASSEAGGQGYEQYF.

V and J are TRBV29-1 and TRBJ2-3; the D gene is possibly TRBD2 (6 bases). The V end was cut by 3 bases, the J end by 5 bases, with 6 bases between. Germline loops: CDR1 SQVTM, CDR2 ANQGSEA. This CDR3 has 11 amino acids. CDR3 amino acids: CSVEGGDTQYF. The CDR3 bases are TGCAGCGTTGAGGGAGGAGATACGCAGTATTTT.

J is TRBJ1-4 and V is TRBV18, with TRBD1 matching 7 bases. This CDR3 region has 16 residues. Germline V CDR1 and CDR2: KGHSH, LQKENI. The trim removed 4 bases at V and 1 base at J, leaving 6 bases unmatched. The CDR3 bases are TGTGCCAGCTCACAGACGACAGGGAGAACTAATGAAAAACTGTTTTTT. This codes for CASSQTTGRTNEKLFF.

CDR3 region: CASSRTTGVNYGYTF. The CDR3 DNA sequence: TGTGCCAGTAGTAGGACGACAGGGGTTAACTATGGCTACACCTTC. The chain links TRBV19 to TRBJ1-2; 8 bases fit TRBD1. J gave up 1 base and V 4 bases, and 5 bases lay outside the gene matches. The CDR3 totals 15 residues. The germline V gene has CDR1 LNHDA and CDR2 SQIVND (reference sequence).

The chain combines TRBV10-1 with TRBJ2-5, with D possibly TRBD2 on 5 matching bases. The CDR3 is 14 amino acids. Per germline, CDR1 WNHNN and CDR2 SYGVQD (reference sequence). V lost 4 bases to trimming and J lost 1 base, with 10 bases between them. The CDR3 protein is CASSGGQLQETQYF. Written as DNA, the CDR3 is TGCGCCAGCAGTGGAGGGCAACTCCAAGAGACCCAGTACTTC.

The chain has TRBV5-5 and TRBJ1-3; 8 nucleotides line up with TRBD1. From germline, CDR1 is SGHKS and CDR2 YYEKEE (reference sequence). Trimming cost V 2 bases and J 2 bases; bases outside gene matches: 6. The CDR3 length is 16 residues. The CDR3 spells CASSFGQGRTGNTIYF. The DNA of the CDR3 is TGTGCCAGCAGCTTTGGACAGGGAAGGACTGGAAACACCATATATTTT.

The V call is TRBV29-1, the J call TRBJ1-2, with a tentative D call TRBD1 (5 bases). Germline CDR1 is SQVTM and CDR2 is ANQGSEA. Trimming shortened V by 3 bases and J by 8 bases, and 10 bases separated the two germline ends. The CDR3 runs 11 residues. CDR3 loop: CSVDRGGGYTF. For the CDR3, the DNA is TGCAGCGTTGATAGGGGTGGCGGCTACACCTTC.

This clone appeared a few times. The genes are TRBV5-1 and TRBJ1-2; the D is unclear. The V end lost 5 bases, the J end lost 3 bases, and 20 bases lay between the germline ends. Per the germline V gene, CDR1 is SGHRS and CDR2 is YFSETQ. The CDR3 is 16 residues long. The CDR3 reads CASRPLTGQADYGYTF. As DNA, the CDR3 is TGCGCCAGCAGGCCACTTACGGGCCAAGCGGACTATGGCTACACCTTC. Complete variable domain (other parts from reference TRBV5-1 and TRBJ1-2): KAGVTQTPRYLIKTRGQQVTLSCSPISGHRSVSWYQQTPGQGLQFLFEYFSETQRNKGNFPGRFSGRQFSNSRSEMNVSTLELGDSALYLCASRPLTGQADYGYTFGSGTRLTVV.

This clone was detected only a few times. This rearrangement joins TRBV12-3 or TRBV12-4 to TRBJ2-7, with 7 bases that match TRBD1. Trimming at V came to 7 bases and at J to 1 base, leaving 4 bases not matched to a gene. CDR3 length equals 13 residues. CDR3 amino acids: CASNVGQSYEQYF. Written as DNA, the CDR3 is TGTGCCAGCAACGTGGGACAGTCCTACGAGCAGTACTTC.

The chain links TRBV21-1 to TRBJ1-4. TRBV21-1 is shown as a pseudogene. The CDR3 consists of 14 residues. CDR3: CASGVRGGREKLFF. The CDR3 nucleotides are TGTGCCAGCGGCGTTAGGGGGGGCCGTGAAAAACTGTTTTTT.

The CDR3 sequence: CASSLGGVAEAFF. In nucleotides, the CDR3 is TGTGCCAGCAGCTTAGGAGGGGTGGCTGAAGCTTTCTTT. The gene calls are TRBV7-3 and TRBJ1-1, with D maybe TRBD1 (5 bases). Germline assignment: CDR1 SGHTA and CDR2 FQGTGA. The CDR3 is 13 residues long. Between the trimmed V and J ends, which lost 2 bases and 6 bases, there was a span of 10 bases.

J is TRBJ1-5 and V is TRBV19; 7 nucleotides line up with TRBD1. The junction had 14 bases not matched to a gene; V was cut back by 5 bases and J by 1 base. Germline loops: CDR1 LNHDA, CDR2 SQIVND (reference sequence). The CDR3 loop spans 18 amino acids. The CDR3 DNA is TGTGCCAGTAGTTGGTTATACTCAGGGGGGAAAAGCAATCAGCCCCAGCATTTT. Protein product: CASSWLYSGGKSNQPQHF. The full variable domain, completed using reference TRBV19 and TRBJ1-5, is DGGITQSPKYLFRKEGQNVTLSCEQNLNHDAMYWYRQDPGQGLRLIYYSQIVNDFQKGDIAEGYSVSREKKESFPLTVTSAQKNPTAFYLCASSWLYSGGKSNQPQHFGDGTRLSIL.

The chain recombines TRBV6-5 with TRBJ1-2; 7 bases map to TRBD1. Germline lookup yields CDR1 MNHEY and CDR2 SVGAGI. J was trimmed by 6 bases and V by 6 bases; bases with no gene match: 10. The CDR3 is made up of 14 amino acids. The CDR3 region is CASRSGQRIHGYTF. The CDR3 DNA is TGTGCCAGCAGATCGGGACAGAGGATCCATGGCTACACCTTC.